A selection of T cell receptor beta chains follows, all from one sample in a study of T-cell memory formation after mild COVID-19. In TCRdb, the 5' RACE reads were re-called with MiXCR into one record per CDR3 protein. The table records 100,000 to 130,000 distinct CDR3 sequences, 13% to 15% of them present only once. Sequences were obtained from PBMCs or a T cell subset sorted from them (not recorded which). The source of these receptors is a man aged 18 to 29 who had mild COVID-19 (a few samples of this study predate the infection). Cell type and time point are not known. The CDR3 runs from the conserved cysteine through the conserved F or W. A D gene is named only where the DNA matches it firmly. Only part of the rows carry a size: once, few, many, or a class if the clone is expanded.

DNA: TGTGCCAGCAGTCAGAACTCCGGCCCCTACGAGCAGTACTTC
CDR3: CASSQNSGPYEQYF
V: TRBV9
size: many
J: TRBJ2-7
D: NA

DNA: TGTGCCAGCAGTGAAGGTACCCAGGCGAAGATCTACGAGCAGTACTTC
CDR3: CASSEGTQAKIYEQYF
V: TRBV2
size: few
J: TRBJ2-7
D: NA

DNA: TGTGCCAGCAGAAGGGGGACAGGGAATCAGCCCCAGCATTTT
CDR3: CASRRGTGNQPQHF
V: TRBV27
size: NA
J: TRBJ1-5
D: TRBD1

DNA: TGCAGTGCTAGAGCCCGGACAGGGTACAATCAGCCCCAGCATTTT
CDR3: CSARARTGYNQPQHF
V: TRBV20-1
size: few
J: TRBJ1-5
D: TRBD1

DNA: TGTGCCAGCAGACGGGACGGGATTGGGGGCTACACCTTC
CDR3: CASRRDGIGGYTF
V: TRBV21-1
size: many
J: TRBJ1-2
D: NA

DNA: TGCGCCAGCAGCTTTCGCGGGGCGATGGATGAGCAGTTCTTC
CDR3: CASSFRGAMDEQFF
V: TRBV5-1
size: few
J: TRBJ2-1
D: NA

DNA: TGTGCCAGCAGCGTAGTTGCGAGGGGTCTTAATGAGCAGTTCTTC
CDR3: CASSVVARGLNEQFF
V: TRBV9
size: NA
J: TRBJ2-1
D: NA

DNA: TGTGCCAGCAGCAGATCTAGGGCTTTCTTT
CDR3: CASSRSRAFF
V: TRBV2
size: once
J: TRBJ1-1
D: NA

DNA: TGTGCCAGCTCACCACCCTCCGGCAGCACAGATACGCAGTATTTT
CDR3: CASSPPSGSTDTQYF
V: TRBV18
size: NA
J: TRBJ2-3
D: NA

DNA: TGTGCCAGCAGTTACTCGGGCGGAGAGGATTTCACAGATACGCAGTATTTT
CDR3: CASSYSGGEDFTDTQYF
V: TRBV6-5
size: few
J: TRBJ2-3
D: NA

DNA: TGCGCCAGCAGCCAAGCGGCATTCTACGAGCAGTACTTC
CDR3: CASSQAAFYEQYF
V: TRBV4-1
size: few
J: TRBJ2-7
D: NA

DNA: TGTGCCAGCAGTCCCCGTCCGGGGACCTACAATGAGCAGTTCTTC
CDR3: CASSPRPGTYNEQFF
V: TRBV28
size: NA
J: TRBJ2-1
D: NA

DNA: TGTGCCAGCAGTGAATGGGAAGATACGCAGTATTTT
CDR3: CASSEWEDTQYF
V: TRBV6-1
size: NA
J: TRBJ2-3
D: NA

DNA: TGTGCCAGTAGTCAGACTAGCGGGGATTACAATGAGCAGTTCTTC
CDR3: CASSQTSGDYNEQFF
V: TRBV19
size: many
J: TRBJ2-1
D: TRBD2

DNA: TGTGCCAGCCGCGGACTAGCGGGGGGGCCGGAGAATGAGCAGTTCTTC
CDR3: CASRGLAGGPENEQFF
V: TRBV12-3/TRBV12-4
size: NA
J: TRBJ2-1
D: TRBD2

DNA: TGTGCCAGTGGACGGTTAGGGCCTCAGCCCCAGCATTTT
CDR3: CASGRLGPQPQHF
V: TRBV6-5
size: NA
J: TRBJ1-5
D: NA

DNA: TGTGCCAGCATCCTCGGACAGGGGGCGCGGAATGAGCAGTTCTTC
CDR3: CASILGQGARNEQFF
V: TRBV7-9
size: few
J: TRBJ2-1
D: TRBD1

DNA: TGTGCCAGCAGTAACGGACAGAACACTGAAGCTTTCTTT
CDR3: CASSNGQNTEAFF
V: TRBV6-5
size: NA
J: TRBJ1-1
D: NA

DNA: TGTGCCAGCCCCGGACTAGCGGCGGGATTCCAAGAGACCCAGTACTTC
CDR3: CASPGLAAGFQETQYF
V: TRBV12-3/TRBV12-4
size: NA
J: TRBJ2-5
D: TRBD2

DNA: TGTGCCAGTAGTATAGACGAGAGAAGCAATCAGCCCCAGCATTTT
CDR3: CASSIDERSNQPQHF
V: TRBV19
size: NA
J: TRBJ1-5
D: NA

DNA: TGTGCCACCAGCAGAGGCGGGGGGCACACTGAAGCTTTCTTT
CDR3: CATSRGGGHTEAFF
V: TRBV15
size: NA
J: TRBJ1-1
D: NA

DNA: TGCGCCAGCAGCCAAGAGAAAGGGATACAGCGGTTCTTC
CDR3: CASSQEKGIQRFF
V: TRBV4-3
size: NA
J: TRBJ2-1
D: NA

DNA: TGTGCCAGCAGGCAGACTAGCGGAGCTTACGAGCAGTACTTC
CDR3: CASRQTSGAYEQYF
V: TRBV2
size: once
J: TRBJ2-7
D: TRBD2

DNA: TGTGCCAGCAGTTTCCCGGATGACAGGGGTCGGGGCACAGATACGCAGTATTTT
CDR3: CASSFPDDRGRGTDTQYF
V: TRBV12-3/TRBV12-4
size: NA
J: TRBJ2-3
D: TRBD1

DNA: TGTGCCAGCAGCTTTAGCGGCAGCACAGATACGCAGTATTTT
CDR3: CASSFSGSTDTQYF
V: TRBV7-6
size: NA
J: TRBJ2-3
D: NA

DNA: TGTGCCAGCAGCGGACGACAGGGCTACAATGAGCAGTTCTTC
CDR3: CASSGRQGYNEQFF
V: TRBV9
size: many
J: TRBJ2-1
D: TRBD1

DNA: TGCGCCAGCAGCTACAATAGGGGTTACGAGCAGTACTTC
CDR3: CASSYNRGYEQYF
V: TRBV4-3
size: few
J: TRBJ2-7
D: NA

DNA: TGTGCCAGCAGCTTAGTGCCGGGGGTTGGGGCCAACGTCCTGACTTTC
CDR3: CASSLVPGVGANVLTF
V: TRBV7-8
size: NA
J: TRBJ2-6
D: NA

DNA: TGTGCCAGCGGGACTCCCGGCGCTGAAGCTTTCTTT
CDR3: CASGTPGAEAFF
V: TRBV6-1
size: NA
J: TRBJ1-1
D: NA

DNA: TGCGCCAGCAGCTTGGCCGTTCTCAGTCACAATGAGCAGTTCTTC
CDR3: CASSLAVLSHNEQFF
V: TRBV5-1
size: many
J: TRBJ2-1
D: NA

DNA: TGTGCCAGCAGTCCCGGAACACCCGCCTTCTATGGCTACACCTTC
CDR3: CASSPGTPAFYGYTF
V: TRBV12-3/TRBV12-4
size: few
J: TRBJ1-2
D: NA

DNA: TGTGCCAGCAGTCCACAGGGGGCAGAGAACACTGAAGCTTTCTTT
CDR3: CASSPQGAENTEAFF
V: TRBV6-1
size: few
J: TRBJ1-1
D: TRBD1

DNA: TGCGCCAGCAGCCAAGGGTCCATGGCCTTGGATACGCAGTATTTT
CDR3: CASSQGSMALDTQYF
V: TRBV4-3
size: NA
J: TRBJ2-3
D: NA

DNA: TGCAGCGTTGATTATCCGGGGTTGGTTGAGCAGTTCTTC
CDR3: CSVDYPGLVEQFF
V: TRBV29-1
size: NA
J: TRBJ2-1
D: NA

DNA: TGTGCCAGCAGCTCCCGCACAGATACGCAGTATTTT
CDR3: CASSSRTDTQYF
V: TRBV11-2
size: NA
J: TRBJ2-3
D: NA

DNA: TGTGCCATCAGGGGTACCCCCCGATCACAGGGTACGGAGACCCAGTACTTC
CDR3: CAIRGTPRSQGTETQYF
V: TRBV10-3
size: NA
J: TRBJ2-5
D: NA

DNA: TGTGCCAGCAGGGAGGGCGGCGAGCAGTTCTTC
CDR3: CASREGGEQFF
V: TRBV6-2/TRBV6-3
size: NA
J: TRBJ2-1
D: NA

DNA: TGCAGCGCTTGCGGACAGAACACAGATACGCAGTATTTT
CDR3: CSACGQNTDTQYF
V: TRBV29-1
size: few
J: TRBJ2-3
D: NA

DNA: TGCGCCAGCAGCCCGTACAGGGTGGGGACTGAAGCTTTCTTT
CDR3: CASSPYRVGTEAFF
V: TRBV5-1
size: NA
J: TRBJ1-1
D: NA

DNA: TGTGCCAGCAGCTCCGGGACAGCCTATGTTGCAACTAATGAAAAACTGTTTTTT
CDR3: CASSSGTAYVATNEKLFF
V: TRBV7-2
size: NA
J: TRBJ1-4
D: TRBD1

DNA: TGTGCCAGCAGCTCTGACAGGGAAGAGACCCAGTACTTC
CDR3: CASSSDREETQYF
V: TRBV7-9
size: many
J: TRBJ2-5
D: TRBD1

DNA: TGTGCCAGCAGTTTAGGGAACCGAGCTTTCTTT
CDR3: CASSLGNRAFF
V: TRBV12-3/TRBV12-4
size: few
J: TRBJ1-1
D: NA

DNA: TGTGCCACTAAGATACAGGGAAGCGGGGAGCTGTTTTTT
CDR3: CATKIQGSGELFF
V: TRBV5-6
size: NA
J: TRBJ2-2
D: NA

DNA: TGTGCCAGCAGCTTTCGACGGAGCGGGAAGATGGAGACCCAGTACTTC
CDR3: CASSFRRSGKMETQYF
V: TRBV7-3
size: few
J: TRBJ2-5
D: TRBD2

DNA: TGTGCCAGCAGTTTATTCGGGAGGGGAACTGAAGCTTTCTTT
CDR3: CASSLFGRGTEAFF
V: TRBV27
size: NA
J: TRBJ1-1
D: NA

DNA: TGCGCCAGCAGCCGAGGGACTAGCGCCAATGAGCAGTTCTTC
CDR3: CASSRGTSANEQFF
V: TRBV4-3
size: NA
J: TRBJ2-1
D: TRBD2